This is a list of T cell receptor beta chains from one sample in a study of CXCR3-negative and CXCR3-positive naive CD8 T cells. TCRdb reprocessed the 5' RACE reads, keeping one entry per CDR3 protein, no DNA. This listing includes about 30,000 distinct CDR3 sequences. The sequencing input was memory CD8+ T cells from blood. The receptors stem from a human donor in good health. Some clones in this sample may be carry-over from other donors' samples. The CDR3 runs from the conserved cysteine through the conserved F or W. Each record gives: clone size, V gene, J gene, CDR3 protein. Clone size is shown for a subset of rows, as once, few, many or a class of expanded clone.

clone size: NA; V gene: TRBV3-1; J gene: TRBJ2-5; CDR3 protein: CASTDTIGETQYF
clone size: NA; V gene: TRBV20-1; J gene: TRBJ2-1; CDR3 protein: CSASLRGLDYNEQFF
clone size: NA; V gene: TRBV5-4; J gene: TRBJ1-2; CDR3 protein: CASSLEGGNYGYTF
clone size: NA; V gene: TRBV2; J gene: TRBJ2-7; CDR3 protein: CASSITTHHEQYF
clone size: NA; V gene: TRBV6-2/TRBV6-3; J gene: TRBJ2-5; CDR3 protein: CASSYSAGTETQYF
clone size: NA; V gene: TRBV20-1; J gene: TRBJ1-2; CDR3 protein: CSARQGDYGYTF
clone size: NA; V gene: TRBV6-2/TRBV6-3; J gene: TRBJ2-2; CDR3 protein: CAISTTNTGELFF
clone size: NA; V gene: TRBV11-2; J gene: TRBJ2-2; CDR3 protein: CASSLGPTGELFF
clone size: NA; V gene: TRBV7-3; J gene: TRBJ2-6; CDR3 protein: CASSPNPQGSGANVLTF
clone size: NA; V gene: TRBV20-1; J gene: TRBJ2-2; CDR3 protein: CSATGDGGFGELFF
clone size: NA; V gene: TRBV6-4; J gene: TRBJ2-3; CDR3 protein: CASSEAPGEGTDTQYF
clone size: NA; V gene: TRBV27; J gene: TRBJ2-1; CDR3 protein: CASRQREFPYNEQFF
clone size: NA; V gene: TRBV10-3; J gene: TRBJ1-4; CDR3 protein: CAAHRGLGEKLFF
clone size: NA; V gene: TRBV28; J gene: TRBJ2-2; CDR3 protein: CASRGLSGGELFF
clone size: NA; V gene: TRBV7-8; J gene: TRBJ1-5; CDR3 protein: CASSLAAGISNQPQHF
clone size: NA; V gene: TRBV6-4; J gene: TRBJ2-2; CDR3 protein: CASSERGGNTGELFF
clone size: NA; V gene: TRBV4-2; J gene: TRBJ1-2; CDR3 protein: CASSQGPTQTGYGYTF
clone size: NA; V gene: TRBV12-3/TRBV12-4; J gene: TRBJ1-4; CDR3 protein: CASSLYAMGRSTNEKLFF
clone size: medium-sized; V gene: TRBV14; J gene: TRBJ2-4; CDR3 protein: CASSQTRSGIKNIQYF
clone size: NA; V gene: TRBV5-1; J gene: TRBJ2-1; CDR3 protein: CASSLRIAAYNEQFF
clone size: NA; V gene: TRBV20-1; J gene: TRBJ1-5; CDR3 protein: CSARDVGVSDSQPQHF
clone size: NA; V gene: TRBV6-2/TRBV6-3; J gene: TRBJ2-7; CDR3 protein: CASTMGVTYEQYF
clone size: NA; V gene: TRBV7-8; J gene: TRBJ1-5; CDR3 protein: CASSSGISNQPQHF
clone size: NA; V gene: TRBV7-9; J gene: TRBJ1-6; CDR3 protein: CASSFLAGDNSPLHF
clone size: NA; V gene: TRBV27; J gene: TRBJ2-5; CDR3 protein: CASSYQDMVSETQYF
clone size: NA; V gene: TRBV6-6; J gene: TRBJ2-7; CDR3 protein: CASSIQAEQYF
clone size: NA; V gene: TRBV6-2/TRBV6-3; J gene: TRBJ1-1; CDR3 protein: CASSPSTEGEREAFF
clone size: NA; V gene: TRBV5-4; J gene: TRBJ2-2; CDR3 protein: CASSLERREGHTGELFF
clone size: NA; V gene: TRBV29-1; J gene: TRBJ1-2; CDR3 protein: CSVVGQGQTDGYTF
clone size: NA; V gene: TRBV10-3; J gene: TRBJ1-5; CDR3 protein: CAISEGRNQPQHF
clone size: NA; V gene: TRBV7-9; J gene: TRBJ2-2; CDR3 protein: CASSLGSGRGELFF
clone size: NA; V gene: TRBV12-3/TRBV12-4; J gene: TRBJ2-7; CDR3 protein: CASSLLGLAGANEQYF
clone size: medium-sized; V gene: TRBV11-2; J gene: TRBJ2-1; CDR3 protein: CASSLGLSGGSYNEQFF
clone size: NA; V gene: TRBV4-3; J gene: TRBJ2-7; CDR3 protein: CASSQVEGSHEQYF
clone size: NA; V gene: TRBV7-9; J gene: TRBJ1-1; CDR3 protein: CASSVYGSTEAFF
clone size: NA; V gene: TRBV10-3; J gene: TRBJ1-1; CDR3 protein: CAISGQGGNTEAFF
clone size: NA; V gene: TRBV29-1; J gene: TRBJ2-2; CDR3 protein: CSVVTGGYTGELFF
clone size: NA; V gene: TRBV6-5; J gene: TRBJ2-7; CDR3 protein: CASMARTSQNLEQYF
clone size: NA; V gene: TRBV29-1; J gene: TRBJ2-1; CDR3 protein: CSGGGRYNEQFF
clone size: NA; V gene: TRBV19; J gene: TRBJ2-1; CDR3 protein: CASSIMSGGGNEQFF
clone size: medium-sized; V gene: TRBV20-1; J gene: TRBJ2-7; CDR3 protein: CSARDQGSAYEQYF
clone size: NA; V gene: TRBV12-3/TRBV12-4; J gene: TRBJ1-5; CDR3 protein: CASSFPQGDQPQHF
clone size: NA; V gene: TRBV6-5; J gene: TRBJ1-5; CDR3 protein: CASSYGPANQPQHF
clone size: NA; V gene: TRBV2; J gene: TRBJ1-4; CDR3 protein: CASSDFVPPLFF